This TCR beta chain was retrieved from a study of T cell repertoires in cytomegalovirus infection. A word on this clonotype: Antigen: not known.

In TCRdb, the reads were re-called with MiXCR into one record per CDR3 protein. This sample has under 450,000 distinct CDR3 sequences, with approximately 35% found just once. From germline, CDR1 is MGHRA and CDR2 YSYEKL. The V end lost 1 base, the J end lost 0 bases, and 9 bases lay between the germline ends. The CDR3 consists of 16 residues. The sample was cultured PBMCs, taken from culture after CMV antigen stimulation. The origin of this receptor is a human donor in good health (CMV status not recorded). Some clones in this sample may be carry-over from other donors' samples. V and J are TRBV4-1 and TRBJ2-2; D remains ambiguous. CDR3 nucleotide sequence: TGCGCCAGCAGCCAAGTTCCTAGGTCGAACACCGGGGAGCTGTTTTTT. Its translation is CASSQVPRSNTGELFF.